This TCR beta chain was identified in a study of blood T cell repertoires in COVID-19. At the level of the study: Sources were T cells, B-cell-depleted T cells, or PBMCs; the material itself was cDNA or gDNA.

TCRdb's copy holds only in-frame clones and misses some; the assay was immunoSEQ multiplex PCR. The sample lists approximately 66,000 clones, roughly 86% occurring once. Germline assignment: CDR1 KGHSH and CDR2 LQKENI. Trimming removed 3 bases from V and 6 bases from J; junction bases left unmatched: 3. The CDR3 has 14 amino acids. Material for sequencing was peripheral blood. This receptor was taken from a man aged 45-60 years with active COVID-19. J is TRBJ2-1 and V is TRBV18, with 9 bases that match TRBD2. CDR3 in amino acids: CASSPGTSPNEQFF. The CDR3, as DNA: TGTGCCAGCTCACCGGGGACTAGCCCCAATGAGCAGTTCTTC.